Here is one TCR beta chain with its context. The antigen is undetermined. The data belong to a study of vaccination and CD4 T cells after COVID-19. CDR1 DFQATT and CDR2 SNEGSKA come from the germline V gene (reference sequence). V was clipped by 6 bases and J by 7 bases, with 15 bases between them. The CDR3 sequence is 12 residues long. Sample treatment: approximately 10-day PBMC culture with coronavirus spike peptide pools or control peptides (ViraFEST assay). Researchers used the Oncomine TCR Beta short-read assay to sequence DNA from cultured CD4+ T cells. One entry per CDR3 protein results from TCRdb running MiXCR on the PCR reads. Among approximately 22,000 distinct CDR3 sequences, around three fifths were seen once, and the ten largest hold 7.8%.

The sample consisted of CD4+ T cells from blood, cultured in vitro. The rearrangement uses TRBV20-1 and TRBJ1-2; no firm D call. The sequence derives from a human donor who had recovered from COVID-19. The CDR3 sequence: CSAPILRSGYTF. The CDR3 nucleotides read TGCAGTGCGCCGATCCTCAGGAGTGGCTACACCTTC.